A single sample is the source of the 21 T cell receptor beta chains below, sequenced in a study of shared clonotypes between healthy human individuals. The naive CD8 population came from CD45RO-negative cells selected for CCR7, without terminally differentiated effector memory CD45RA+ cells. Produced via immunoSEQ multiplex PCR; TCRdb's table is partial and in-frame only. The sample carries about 580,000 clones, roughly 98% recorded once. The sequenced material came from naive CD8+ T cells sorted from blood. The receptors were sampled from a man in his thirties or forties in good health.

V is TRBV10-2 and J is TRBJ1-5; 8 bases match TRBD1. Germline CDR1 and CDR2: WSHSY and SAAADI. The CDR3 is made up of 14 amino acids. With 8 bases clipped from V and 0 bases from J, the junction kept 3 bases outside the gene matches. The chain's CDR3 is CASLGQGSNQPQHF. The DNA for the CDR3 is TGCGCCAGCTTAGGACAGGGTAGCAATCAGCCCCAGCATTTT.

The V call is TRBV29-1, the J call TRBJ1-4; no definite D call. CDR3 size: 13 residues. Germline V gene data show CDR1 as SQVTM and CDR2 as ANQGSEA. V shed 5 bases and J shed 2 bases, with 9 bases lying between them. The CDR3 DNA follows: TGCAGCGTTTCGGCCAGTACTAATGAAAAACTGTTTTTT. This gives the protein CSVSASTNEKLFF.

The chain is built from TRBV30 and TRBJ1-2, with D uncertain. CDR3 size: 12 residues. CDR1 and CDR2 from the germline V gene are GTSNPN and SVGIG (reference sequence). V shed 1 base and J shed 4 bases, with 7 bases lying between them. The CDR3 DNA reads TGTGCCTGGAGTGCGTTCGGCTATGGCTACACCTTC. It yields the protein CAWSAFGYGYTF.

In regard to this clone: Other DNA sequences of this sample code for an identical CDR3. The V call is TRBV5-4, the J call TRBJ2-7; 8 bases line up with TRBD1. The CDR3 loop spans 13 amino acids. Trimming took 2 bases from V and 4 from J; bases not matched to a gene: 2. CDR1 and CDR2 (germline): SGHNT, YYREEE (reference sequence). The CDR3 region is CASSFQGAYEQYF. The CDR3 DNA reads as TGTGCCAGCAGCTTCCAGGGGGCTTACGAGCAGTACTTC.

The chain carries TRBV27 and TRBJ2-1, with TRBD2 identical over 9 bases. The CDR3 totals 16 residues. Germline CDR1 reads MNHEY; CDR2 reads SMNVEV (reference sequence). V shed 5 bases, J shed 4 bases, and the junction held 9 bases outside the gene matches. The CDR3 coding sequence is TGTGCCAGCAGTAGGCCGTCTAGCGGGACGTACAATGAGCAGTTCTTC. It encodes CASSRPSSGTYNEQFF.

This chain links TRBV27 with TRBJ2-7, with TRBD2 identical over 8 bases. CDR3 length equals 14 residues. Germline V gene data show CDR1 as MNHEY and CDR2 as SMNVEV (reference sequence). The J segment lost 4 bases and the V segment lost 6 bases, leaving 8 bases of the junction unmatched. The CDR3 spells CASSQTSAGYEQYF. The CDR3 DNA follows: TGTGCCAGCAGCCAGACTAGCGCCGGGTACGAGCAGTACTTC.

This sequence joins TRBV27 and TRBJ1-1; 10 nucleotides line up with TRBD1. The CDR3 has 17 residues. Germline trimming cut 3 bases from V and 3 bases from J; bases unmatched to any gene: 10. Germline CDR1 MNHEY, CDR2 SMNVEV (reference sequence). CDR3 loop: CASSFIETGGLYTEAFF. The DNA of the CDR3 is TGTGCCAGCAGTTTCATTGAGACAGGGGGCTTGTACACTGAAGCTTTCTTT.

The rearrangement links TRBV28 to TRBJ2-7; the D call may be TRBD1 or TRBD2 (5 bases each). The V gene lost 2 bases and the J gene lost 4 bases, with 9 bases spanning the gap. CDR1 MDHEN and CDR2 SYDVKM come from the germline V gene. The CDR3 covers 13 residues. CDR3 residues: CASSLGGPYEQYF. The CDR3 coding sequence is TGTGCCAGCAGTTTAGGGGGTCCGTACGAGCAGTACTTC.

V gene TRBV7-2 combines with J gene TRBJ2-7; 7 nucleotides align to TRBD1. The CDR3 is 15 residues long. With V trimmed by 4 bases and J by 1 base, 7 bases remained unmatched. CDR1 is SGHTA and CDR2 is FQGNSA in the germline V gene. The DNA for the CDR3 is TGTGCCAGCAGCTCTCCGGTGACAGGGTCCTACGAGCAGTACTTC. This translates into CASSSPVTGSYEQYF.

This sequence joins TRBV7-3 and TRBJ2-1, with 8 bases aligning to TRBD1. Trimming at V came to 2 bases and at J to 7 bases, leaving 28 bases not matched to a gene. The germline CDR1 and CDR2 sequences are SGHTA and FQGTGA. This CDR3 has 22 residues. The CDR3 sequence is CASSLLGAVWTGYGPGENEQFF. The CDR3 coding sequence is TGTGCCAGCAGCTTATTGGGAGCTGTCTGGACAGGGTACGGCCCCGGGGAAAATGAGCAGTTCTTC.

The J gene is TRBJ2-5, the V gene TRBV4-3; D gene unclear. The V end was cut by 0 bases, the J end by 1 base, with 9 bases between. Germline lookup yields CDR1 LGHNA and CDR2 YSLEER. The CDR3 spans 15 residues. CDR3 in DNA: TGCGCCAGCAGCCAAGATAGGGCGGCCCAAGAGACCCAGTACTTC. This translates into CASSQDRAAQETQYF.

This clone is a singleton in its sample. V gene TRBV7-9 combines with J gene TRBJ1-1; D perhaps matches TRBD1 (5 bases). CDR3 length: 17 residues. V dropped 5 bases and J dropped 0 bases, with 19 bases sitting between them. Germline V CDR1 and CDR2: SEHNR, FQNEAQ (reference sequence). The CDR3 region has the DNA TGTGCCAGCAGCGCTCCGGGACCGGGGTCAATGAACACTGAAGCTTTCTTT. Encoded protein: CASSAPGPGSMNTEAFF.

This clone has only one observation. The chain has TRBV7-7 and TRBJ2-7, with TRBD1 matching 8 bases. The CDR3 has 13 amino acids. V gave up 5 bases and J gave up 3 bases; unmatched junction bases: 3. Germline CDR1 and CDR2: SSHAT and FNYEAQ (reference sequence). The CDR3 coding sequence is TGTGCCAGCAGCGTCGGACAGGGCTACGAGCAGTACTTC. This translates into CASSVGQGYEQYF.

J is TRBJ2-7 and V is TRBV11-1; 9 bases map to TRBD2. CDR1 and CDR2 from the germline V gene are SGHAT and FQDESV (reference sequence). This CDR3 has 15 amino acids. Germline trimming cut 2 bases from V and 6 bases from J; bases unmatched to any gene: 8. The CDR3 loop is CASSLSGTSSREQYF. As DNA, the CDR3 is TGTGCCAGCAGCTTATCCGGGACTAGCTCTCGCGAGCAGTACTTC.

This clone came up once. The rearrangement links TRBV28 to TRBJ2-1; D unresolved. The germline CDR1 and CDR2 sequences are MDHEN and SYDVKM. The CDR3 is 14 residues long. Trimming stripped 6 bases from V and 0 bases from J, with 9 bases between. CDR3 coding DNA: TGTGCCAGCAGGGATTCGAGCTCCTACAATGAGCAGTTCTTC. Translating gives CASRDSSSYNEQFF.

The chain combines TRBV4-1 with TRBJ1-1; 9 nucleotides align to TRBD1. Germline lookup yields CDR1 MGHRA and CDR2 YSYEKL. There are 14 residues in the CDR3. With V trimmed by 4 bases and J by 4 bases, 4 bases remained unmatched. CDR3 bases: TGCGCCAGCAGCCGGACGACAGGGGGCACTGAAGCTTTCTTT. This codes for CASSRTTGGTEAFF.

The gene calls are TRBV20-1 and TRBJ2-1; D call uncertain. V dropped 3 bases and J dropped 8 bases, with 8 bases sitting between them. CDR3 length: 11 residues. CDR1 DFQATT and CDR2 SNEGSKA come from the germline V gene (reference sequence). The CDR3 here is CSASYPDEQFF. The CDR3 DNA follows: TGCAGTGCTAGTTACCCCGATGAGCAGTTCTTC.

This chain links TRBV27 with TRBJ2-6, with D maybe TRBD1 (5 bases). The CDR3 length is 17 residues. Trimming took off 4 bases at V and 0 bases at J, with 13 bases between the two ends. The germline CDR1 and CDR2 sequences are MNHEY and SMNVEV (reference sequence). CDR3 region: CASSSPTAGSGANVLTF. DNA for the CDR3: TGTGCCAGCAGTTCCCCGACAGCTGGCTCTGGGGCCAACGTCCTGACTTTC. Full variable domain (rest looked up from reference TRBV27 and TRBJ2-6): EAQVTQNPRYLITVTGKKLTVTCSQNMNHEYMSWYRQDPGLGLRQIYYSMNVEVTDKGDVPEGYKVSRKEKRNFPLILESPSPNQTSLYFCASSSPTAGSGANVLTFGAGSRLTVL.

J is TRBJ1-1 and V is TRBV11-3; no clear D gene. Germline-derived CDR1 and CDR2 are SGHNT and YENEEA. The CDR3 sequence is 13 residues long. Trimming pared 1 base from V and 5 bases from J, leaving 8 bases between. The CDR3 bases are TGTGCCAGCAGCTTAGGTACACGGACTGAAGCTTTCTTT. Its protein product is CASSLGTRTEAFF.

The chain is built from TRBV5-1 and TRBJ2-5; TRBD2 aligns across 13 bases. The CDR3 has 17 residues. Germline values: CDR1 SGHRS, CDR2 YFSETQ. Losses at the gene ends were 3 bases for V and 2 bases for J; bases not matched to a gene: 7. This CDR3 reads CASSSEGLAGDQETQYF. The DNA for the CDR3 is TGCGCCAGCAGCTCAGAAGGACTAGCGGGGGATCAAGAGACCCAGTACTTC.

The rearrangement links TRBV7-2 to TRBJ2-3, with D tentatively TRBD2 (6 bases). V was trimmed by 5 bases and J by 3 bases, leaving 12 bases between them. There are 14 residues in the CDR3. Germline CDR1 reads SGHTA; CDR2 reads FQGNSA. The CDR3 sequence: CASSQLGGTDTQYF. The CDR3 nucleotides read TGTGCCAGCAGCCAGCTCGGAGGGACAGATACGCAGTATTTT.